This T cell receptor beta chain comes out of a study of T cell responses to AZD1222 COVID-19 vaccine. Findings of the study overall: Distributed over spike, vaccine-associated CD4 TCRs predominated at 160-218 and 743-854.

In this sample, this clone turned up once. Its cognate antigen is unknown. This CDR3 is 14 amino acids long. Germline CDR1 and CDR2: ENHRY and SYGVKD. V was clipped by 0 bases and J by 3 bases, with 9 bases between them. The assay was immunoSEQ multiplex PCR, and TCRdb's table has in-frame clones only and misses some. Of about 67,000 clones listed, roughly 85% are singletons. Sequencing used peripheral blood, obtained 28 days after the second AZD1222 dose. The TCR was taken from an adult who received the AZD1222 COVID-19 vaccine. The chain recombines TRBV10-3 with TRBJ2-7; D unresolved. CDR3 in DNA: TGTGCCATCAGTGAGTCTGGCGGAATCTACGAGCAGTACTTC. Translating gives CAISESGGIYEQYF.